What follows are 11 T cell receptor beta chains derived from one specimen sequenced in a study of cytomegalovirus exposure and HLA in healthy donors. The PCR used 60 Vbeta and 13 Jbeta primers. Libraries were prepared by immunoSEQ multiplex PCR; TCRdb keeps only in-frame clonotypes and omits some of them. Here the sample spans 90,000 to 100,000 clones, roughly 79% being singletons. Sequenced material: PBMCs. All receptors come from a man aged 40-49 years in good health and CMV-seronegative.

This chain uses TRBV27 with TRBJ2-3; 8 positions agree with TRBD2. The CDR3 is 15 amino acids. Germline V gene lookup returns CDR1 MNHEY and CDR2 SMNVEV (reference sequence). Unmatched junction bases numbered 8, after V lost 7 bases and J lost 2 bases. The CDR3 region is CASMATSAITDTQYF. CDR3 in DNA: TGTGCCAGCATGGCGACTAGCGCAATCACAGATACGCAGTATTTT.

The V gene is TRBV4-3, the J gene TRBJ2-1; D may be TRBD2 (6 bases). The germline gives CDR1 LGHNA, CDR2 YSLEER. CDR3 length: 16 residues. Trimming cost V 2 bases and J 4 bases, with 15 bases left between them. CDR3 nucleotide sequence: TGCGCCAGCAGCCAACGCCCCGGGAGCTGGTACAATGAGCAGTTCTTC. Amino acid sequence: CASSQRPGSWYNEQFF.

CDR3 DNA: TGTGCCAGCAGCTTCGGTCCGAGAGTCGGGGAAAAACTGTTTTTT. It codes for CASSFGPRVGEKLFF. V and J are TRBV7-9 and TRBJ1-4; unclear D gene. V gave up 3 bases and J gave up 8 bases, with 16 bases separating them. The CDR3 loop spans 15 amino acids. CDR1 SEHNR and CDR2 FQNEAQ come from the germline V gene (reference sequence).

The V call is TRBV19, the J call TRBJ2-2; D might be TRBD1 (5 bases). From germline, CDR1 is LNHDA and CDR2 SQIVND (reference sequence). This CDR3 spans 14 amino acids. The V and J ends lost 2 bases and 6 bases respectively, with 10 bases between them. The CDR3 DNA is TGTGCCAGTAGTATACAGGGCAGGGCCGGGGAGCTGTTTTTT. It encodes CASSIQGRAGELFF.

The chain couples TRBV6-6 to TRBJ2-7; 8 nucleotides align to TRBD1. Per the germline V gene, CDR1 is MNHNY and CDR2 is SVGAGI (reference sequence). The V and J ends lost 6 bases and 11 bases, in that order; junction bases with no gene match: 12. The CDR3 sequence is 13 residues long. Written as DNA, the CDR3 is TGTGCCAGCAGACCTTCGTCGGGACAGGATAAGTACTTC. The encoded protein is CASRPSSGQDKYF.

In this sample, this clone turned up once. The J gene is TRBJ2-7, the V gene TRBV19; D is possibly TRBD1 (5 bases). Trimming left V 4 bases short and J 2 bases short, with 15 bases between. The CDR3 extends over 15 amino acids. The V gene's germline CDR1 is LNHDA and CDR2 SQIVND (reference sequence). CDR3 nucleotides: TGTGCCAGTAGTAACCCGACAGATACACCCTACGAGCAGTACTTC. It translates to CASSNPTDTPYEQYF. Combining the CDR3 with reference TRBV19 and TRBJ2-7 gives the whole variable domain DGGITQSPKYLFRKEGQNVTLSCEQNLNHDAMYWYRQDPGQGLRLIYYSQIVNDFQKGDIAEGYSVSREKKESFPLTVTSAQKNPTAFYLCASSNPTDTPYEQYFGPGTRLTVT.

The chain recombines TRBV7-9 with TRBJ2-7, with 7 bases aligning to TRBD2. The CDR3 loop spans 15 amino acids. CDR1 SEHNR and CDR2 FQNEAQ come from the germline V gene (reference sequence). Germline trimming cut 7 bases from V and 2 bases from J; bases unmatched to any gene: 11. CDR3 nucleotide sequence: TGTGCCAGCATCCCCCCAAGCGGGACTCCCTACGAGCAGTACTTC. Translating gives CASIPPSGTPYEQYF.

This clone was seen only a few times. V and J are TRBV7-2 and TRBJ2-6; 8 nucleotides line up with TRBD2. Germline values: CDR1 SGHTA, CDR2 FQGNSA. The V gene end was trimmed by 6 bases and the J gene end by 2 bases; junction bases not matched to a gene: 6. This CDR3 comprises 16 residues. CDR3 protein: CASRKSGGPGANVLTF. Written as DNA, the CDR3 is TGTGCCAGCAGAAAGAGCGGGGGCCCTGGGGCCAACGTCCTGACTTTC.

The chain links TRBV30 to TRBJ1-2, with D hard to call. CDR1 GTSNPN and CDR2 SVGIG come from the germline V gene (reference sequence). V was clipped by 0 bases and J by 7 bases, with 15 bases between them. This CDR3 is built from 14 residues. The CDR3 loop is CAWSVIGESGGYTF. CDR3 coding DNA: TGTGCCTGGAGTGTAATTGGGGAGAGTGGTGGCTACACCTTC.

CDR3 sequence: CASSSQAGGVAIQYF. The CDR3 DNA is TGTGCCAGCAGCTCCCAAGCGGGAGGGGTAGCCATTCAGTACTTC. This rearrangement joins TRBV13 to TRBJ2-4, with 10 bases lining up with TRBD2. This CDR3 spans 15 amino acids. From germline, CDR1 is PRHDT and CDR2 FYEKMQ (reference sequence). V shed 4 bases, J shed 9 bases, and the junction held 9 bases outside the gene matches.

The CDR3 region has the DNA TGTGCCAGCAGCTTAGGATGGACAGGGTTGGGAGGTGGCTACACCTTC. It encodes CASSLGWTGLGGGYTF. The gene calls are TRBV7-6 and TRBJ1-2, with 8 bases that match TRBD1. The CDR3 runs to 16 residues. Trimming at V came to 1 base and at J to 7 bases, leaving 11 bases not matched to a gene. Germline V gene lookup returns CDR1 SGHVS and CDR2 FNYEAQ.